The sample holds a few counts of the clone carrying this TCR beta chain. As yet, its antigen is unknown. Arm-PCR of CDR3 regions and iRepertoire HTBI primers were the basis on which TCR beta libraries were built. Each CDR3 protein is one row after TCRdb ran MiXCR on the multiplex PCR reads. The table shows some 470,000 distinct CDR3 sequences, with about a fifth occurring only once. This entry belongs to a study of regulatory T cells in long-lasting Graves disease. Study overall: The criterion for persistent Graves' disease was over 5 years of antithyroid drugs with positive TSH receptor antibodies.

Trimming removed 1 base at V and 11 bases at J, with 12 bases between. The V gene's germline CDR1 is LGHDT and CDR2 YNNKEL (reference sequence). This CDR3 comprises 13 residues. Time point indicated: persistent/refractory GD, antithyroid drugs over 5 years with positive TRAb. Extracted RNA from PBMCs served as the source of the TCR library. Study outcomes and limitations: Favoring TRBV28, TRBJ1-2 and TRBJ2-5 was a feature seen in persistent disease. Newly diagnosed Graves' patients exceeded persistent ones in TCR diversity.

The chain recombines TRBV3-1 with TRBJ1-5; D is unclear. The clonotype comes from a female donor with Graves disease. The starting material was peripheral blood mononuclear cells (PBMCs), obtained when the disease was refractory, from a patient treated with antithyroid drugs. The CDR3 DNA sequence: TGTGCCAGCAGCCAAGGAGATGATTTGGCCCAGCATTTT. Protein sequence: CASSQGDDLAQHF.